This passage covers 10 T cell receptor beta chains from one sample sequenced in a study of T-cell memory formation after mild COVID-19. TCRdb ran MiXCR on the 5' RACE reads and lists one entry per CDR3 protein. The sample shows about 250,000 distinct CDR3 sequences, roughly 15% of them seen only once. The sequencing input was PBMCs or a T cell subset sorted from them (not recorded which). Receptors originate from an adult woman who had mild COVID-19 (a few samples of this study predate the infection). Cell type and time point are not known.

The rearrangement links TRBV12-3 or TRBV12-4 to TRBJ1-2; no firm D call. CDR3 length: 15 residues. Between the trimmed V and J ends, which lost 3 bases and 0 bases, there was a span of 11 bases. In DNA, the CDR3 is TGTGCCAGCAGTTTTCTCGAGGGCTCTAACTATGGCTACACCTTC. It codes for CASSFLEGSNYGYTF.

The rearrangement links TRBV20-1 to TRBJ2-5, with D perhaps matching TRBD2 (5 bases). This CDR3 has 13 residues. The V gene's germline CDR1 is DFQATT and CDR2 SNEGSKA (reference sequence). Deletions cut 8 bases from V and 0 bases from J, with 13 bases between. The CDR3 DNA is TGCAGTTGGCGAGGCGGGTACCAAGAGACCCAGTACTTC. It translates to CSWRGGYQETQYF.

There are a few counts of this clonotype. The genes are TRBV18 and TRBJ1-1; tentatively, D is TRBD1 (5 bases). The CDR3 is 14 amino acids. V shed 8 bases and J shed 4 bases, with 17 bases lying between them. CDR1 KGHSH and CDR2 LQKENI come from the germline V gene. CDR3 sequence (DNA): TGTGCCAGCCGGGTGGGGGTCCAGGGCACTGAAGCTTTCTTT. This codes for CASRVGVQGTEAFF.

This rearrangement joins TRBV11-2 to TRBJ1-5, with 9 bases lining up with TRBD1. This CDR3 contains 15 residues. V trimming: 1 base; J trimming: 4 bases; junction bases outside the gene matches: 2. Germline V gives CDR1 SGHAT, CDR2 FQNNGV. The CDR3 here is CASSLGGQGNQPQHF. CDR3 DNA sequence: TGTGCCAGCAGCTTAGGTGGACAGGGGAATCAGCCCCAGCATTTT.

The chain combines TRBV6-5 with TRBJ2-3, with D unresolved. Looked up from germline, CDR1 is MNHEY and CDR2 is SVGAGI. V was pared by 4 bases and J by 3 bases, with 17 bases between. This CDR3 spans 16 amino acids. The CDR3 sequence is CASSSRSGQRTDTQYF. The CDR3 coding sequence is TGTGCCAGCAGTTCCAGATCGGGCCAAAGGACAGATACGCAGTATTTT.

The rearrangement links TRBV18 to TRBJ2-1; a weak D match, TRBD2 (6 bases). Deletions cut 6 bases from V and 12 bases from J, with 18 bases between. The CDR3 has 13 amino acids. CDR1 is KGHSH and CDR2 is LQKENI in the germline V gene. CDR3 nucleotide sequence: TGTGCCAGCTCCCCTACGACAACTAGCTCGCAGTTCTTC. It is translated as CASSPTTTSSQFF.

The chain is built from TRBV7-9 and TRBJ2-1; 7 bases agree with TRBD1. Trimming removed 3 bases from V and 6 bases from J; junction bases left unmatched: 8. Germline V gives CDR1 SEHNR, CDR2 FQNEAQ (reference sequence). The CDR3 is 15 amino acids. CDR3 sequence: CASSLGQYTGNEQFF. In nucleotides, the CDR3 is TGTGCCAGCAGCTTGGGACAGTATACTGGCAATGAGCAGTTCTTC. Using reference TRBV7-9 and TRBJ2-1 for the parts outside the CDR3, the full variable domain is DTGVSQNPRHKITKRGQNVTFRCDPISEHNRLYWYRQTLGQGPEFLTYFQNEAQLEKSRLLSDRFSAERPKGSFSTLEIQRTEQGDSAMYLCASSLGQYTGNEQFFGPGTRLTVL.

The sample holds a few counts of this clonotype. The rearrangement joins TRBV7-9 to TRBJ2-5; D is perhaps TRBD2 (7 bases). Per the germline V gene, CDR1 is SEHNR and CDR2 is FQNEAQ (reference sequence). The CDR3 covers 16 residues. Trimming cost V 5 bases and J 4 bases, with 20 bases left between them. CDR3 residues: CASSPLGRGPAETQYF. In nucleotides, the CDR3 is TGTGCCAGCAGCCCTCTTGGGCGGGGGCCCGCAGAGACCCAGTACTTC.

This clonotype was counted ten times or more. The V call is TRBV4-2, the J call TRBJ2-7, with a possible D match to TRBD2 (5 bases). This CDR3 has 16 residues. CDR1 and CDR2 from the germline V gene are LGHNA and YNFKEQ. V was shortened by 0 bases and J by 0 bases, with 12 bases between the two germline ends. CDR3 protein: CASSQDGAEASYEQYF. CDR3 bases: TGTGCCAGCAGCCAAGACGGCGCGGAGGCCTCCTACGAGCAGTACTTC.

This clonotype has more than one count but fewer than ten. The CDR3, as DNA: TGTGCCAGCAGTGAACTGGGTACAGATACGCAGTATTTT. As protein: CASSELGTDTQYF. The chain carries TRBV6-1 and TRBJ2-3; D is ambiguous. The V gene's germline CDR1 is MNHNS and CDR2 SASEGT. Trimming pared 2 bases from V and 3 bases from J, leaving 6 bases between. This CDR3 has 13 residues.